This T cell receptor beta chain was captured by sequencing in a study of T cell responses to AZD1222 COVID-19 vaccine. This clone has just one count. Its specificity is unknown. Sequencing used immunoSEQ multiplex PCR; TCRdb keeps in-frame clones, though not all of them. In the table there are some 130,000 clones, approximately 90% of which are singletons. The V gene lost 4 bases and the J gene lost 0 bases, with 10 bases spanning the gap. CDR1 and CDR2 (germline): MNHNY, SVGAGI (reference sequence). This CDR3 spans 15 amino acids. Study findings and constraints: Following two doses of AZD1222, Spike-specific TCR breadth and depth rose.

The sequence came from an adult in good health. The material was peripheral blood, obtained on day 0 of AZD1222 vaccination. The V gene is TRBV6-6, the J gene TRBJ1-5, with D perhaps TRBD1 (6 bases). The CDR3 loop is CASSWAGVSNQPQHF. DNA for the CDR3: TGTGCCAGCAGTTGGGCAGGGGTTAGCAATCAGCCCCAGCATTTT.